These 8 T cell receptor beta chains were sequenced from one sample in a study of OX40 agonist ivuxolimab in advanced cancers. The library was obtained by the immunoSEQ multiplex PCR assay. Drawn from immuneACCESS, this table holds only the in-frame rearrangements with V and J called that TCRdb kept. Clones are partly lost; checked studies trace under half to an unresolved V gene and leave the rest unexplained. The sample contains more than 50,000 clones, about four fifths of them found a single time. Jointly, the top ten make up roughly 1.5% of the sample. The source material was CD4+ or CD8+ T cells sorted from blood, sampled in a trial of the OX40 agonist ivuxolimab. All receptors come from an adult with an advanced solid tumor such as melanoma, head and neck, liver or kidney cancer.

The chain combines TRBV11-2 with TRBJ2-2, with D possibly TRBD1 on 6 matching bases. V was shortened by 5 bases and J by 4 bases, with 11 bases between the two germline ends. Looked up from germline, CDR1 is SGHAT and CDR2 is FQNNGV. CDR3 length: 14 amino acids. CDR3 in amino acids: CASSPRTVTGELFF. The CDR3 DNA reads TGTGCCAGCAGCCCCCGGACAGTCACCGGGGAGCTGTTTTTT.

Only one count was recorded for this clone. V usage is TRBV2 and J usage is TRBJ1-5; no reliable D call. The CDR3 has 14 amino acids. Trimming removed 4 bases at V and 4 bases at J, with 11 bases between. Germline assignment: CDR1 SNHLY and CDR2 FYNNEI. This CDR3 reads CASSVLLGNQPQHF. CDR3 DNA sequence: TGTGCCAGCAGTGTCCTGCTAGGGAATCAGCCCCAGCATTTT.

The CDR3 sequence is CASSPFLRVYEQYF. Written as DNA, the CDR3 is TGTGCCAGCAGCCCTTTTCTCAGGGTCTACGAGCAGTACTTC. The chain couples TRBV7-8 to TRBJ2-7; D perhaps matches TRBD1 (5 bases). CDR3 length equals 14 residues. V was shortened by 5 bases and J by 3 bases, with 14 bases between the two germline ends. Germline assignment: CDR1 SGHVS and CDR2 FQNEAQ.

A note on this clone: A read error may explain this, as a much larger clone is one base away. This rearrangement joins TRBV5-1 to TRBJ2-7, with D tentatively TRBD2 (6 bases). The CDR3 extends over 15 amino acids. The germline CDR1 and CDR2 sequences are SGHRS and YFSETQ. Trimming cost V 1 base and J 2 bases, with 13 bases left between them. As DNA, the CDR3 is TGCGCCAGCAGCTTGAGGGACTCCAGCCCCTACGAGCAGTACTTC. This encodes CASSLRDSSPYEQYF.

The rearrangement uses TRBV7-6 and TRBJ2-7, with TRBD2 matching 9 bases. Germline trimming cut 4 bases from V and 2 bases from J; bases unmatched to any gene: 15. Germline V gene lookup returns CDR1 SGHVS and CDR2 FNYEAQ. The CDR3 is 18 amino acids. Written as DNA, the CDR3 is TGTGCCAGCAGCTCCTCAAAGACAGGACTAGCGACCGCCTACGAGCAGTACTTC. Translation gives CASSSSKTGLATAYEQYF. Based on the CDR3 plus reference TRBV7-6 and TRBJ2-7, the full variable domain is GAGVSQSPRYKVTKRGQDVALRCDPISGHVSLYWYRQALGQGPEFLTYFNYEAQQDKSGLPNDRFSAERPEGSISTLTIQRTEQRDSAMYRCASSSSKTGLATAYEQYFGPGTRLTVT.

The V gene is TRBV11-2, the J gene TRBJ2-3; D remains unclear. Trimming cost V 5 bases and J 2 bases, with 8 bases left between them. Germline assignment: CDR1 SGHAT and CDR2 FQNNGV. The CDR3 extends over 13 amino acids. CDR3 coding DNA: TGTGCCAGCAGCCCTACTAACACAGATACGCAGTATTTT. It translates to CASSPTNTDTQYF. Full variable domain (remainder filled in from reference TRBV11-2 and TRBJ2-3): EAGVAQSPRYKIIEKRQSVAFWCNPISGHATLYWYQQILGQGPKLLIQFQNNGVVDDSQLPKDRFSAERLKGVDSTLKIQPAKLEDSAVYLCASSPTNTDTQYFGPGTRLTVL.

This sequence joins TRBV5-1 and TRBJ2-5; D unclear. Deletions cut 0 bases from V and 4 bases from J, with 13 bases between. CDR1 SGHRS and CDR2 YFSETQ come from the germline V gene. The CDR3 sequence is 15 residues long. The CDR3, as DNA: TGCGCCAGCAGCTTGGCCCTTGGAGAAGGAGAGACCCAGTACTTC. It codes for CASSLALGEGETQYF.

This clone has just a few counts. V is TRBV6-5 and J is TRBJ2-5; TRBD1 aligns across 9 bases. From germline, CDR1 is MNHEY and CDR2 SVGAGI. The CDR3 length is 16 residues. The V and J ends lost 0 bases and 5 bases, in that order; junction bases with no gene match: 7. CDR3 in amino acids: CASSYSTGGSRETQYF. CDR3 in DNA: TGTGCCAGCAGTTACTCAACAGGGGGCAGTCGGGAGACCCAGTACTTC.